The subject of this entry is one T cell receptor beta chain. Its antigen is not known. Assay execution proceeded at the deep level. Several immunoSEQ 96-well plates shared each subset's DNA, each plate a replicate. Measured with immunoSEQ multiplex PCR; TCRdb has only the in-frame clones, and not every one. The data contain about 2.5 million clones, just under 95% of them singletons. V was cut by 0 bases and J by 0 bases, with 13 bases left in between. Germline CDR1 and CDR2: SGHTS and YDEGEE. This CDR3 region has 16 residues. Donors included only healthy HIV-negative adults lacking recent acute infections or vaccinations. The entry originates in a study of shared clonotypes between healthy human individuals. Overall study results and limits: Several donors held 5% to 5.5% of naive CD4 clonotypes in common.

The J gene is TRBJ2-7, the V gene TRBV5-8; perhaps TRBD2 as D (5 bases). This sequence was found in a man aged 18 to 29 in good health. Some clones in this sample may be carry-over from other donors' samples. The sample comprised naive CD4+ T cells from PBMCs. Subset: CD45RA+ positively selected. The CDR3 loop is CASSLEQSTSSYEQYF. The CDR3 DNA follows: TGTGCCAGCAGCTTGGAGCAGTCCACTAGCTCCTACGAGCAGTACTTC.